This T cell receptor beta chain was captured by sequencing in a study of CD8 T cell repertoires and HIV-1 epitope variants. About the research overall: Separate wells received one of Twenty-five Gag or Nef variant peptides.

The protocol was immunoSEQ multiplex PCR, while the TCRdb copy is restricted to in-frame clones and leaves out a portion. The sample has about 95,000 clones, almost 75% seen once; the top ten hold around 24%. This CDR3 region has 10 residues. Germline assignment: CDR1 SQVTM and CDR2 ANQGSEA. Trimming pared 7 bases from V and 9 bases from J, leaving 10 bases between. This TCR was sampled from a male donor with HIV. This chain links TRBV29-1 with TRBJ2-1, with D possibly TRBD2 on 5 matching bases. The material sequenced was uncultured baseline CD8+ T cells from peripheral blood mononuclear cells (PBMCs). CDR3 amino acids: CSGREGEQFF. DNA of the CDR3: TGCAGCGGGCGCGAGGGTGAGCAGTTCTTC.